This T cell receptor beta chain was recovered during a study of T cells in Graves' hyperthyroidism and ophthalmopathy. Across the whole study: Peripheral blood was obtained at initial diagnosis, preceding any treatment. Findings and caveats of the study: Blood also showed most of the thyroid clonotypes that were expanded above 0.001. Separating ophthalmopathy from stable hyperthyroidism was achieved by a 13 V-J model.

This CDR3 has 14 residues. Germline values: CDR1 SEHNR, CDR2 FQNEAQ (reference sequence). The V end lost 0 bases, the J end lost 1 base, and 7 bases lay between the germline ends. Amplification of TCR beta CDR3 regions used RNA as the template. The TCR CDR3 was amplified in a first-round RT-PCR using the HTBI primer set. TCRdb fed the multiplex PCR reads into MiXCR, producing one record per CDR3 protein. The data contain hundreds of thousands of distinct CDR3 sequences, roughly 15% of them singletons. With respect to this clonotype: Antigen: not known.

Specimen: blood. The V gene is TRBV7-9, the J gene TRBJ2-7; D unresolved. The clonotype originates from a woman aged 18-30 years with Graves' hyperthyroidism. CDR3 in DNA: TGTGCCAGCAGCTTAGCCGGTATGTCCTACGAGCAGTACTTC. It translates to CASSLAGMSYEQYF.